This T cell receptor (beta chain) was recorded in a study of blood T cell repertoires in COVID-19. In the study overall: From T cells, B-cell-depleted T cells, or PBMCs came the material, which was cDNA or gDNA.

Trimming cost V 2 bases and J 0 bases, with 7 bases left between them. The CDR3 totals 15 residues. The germline gives CDR1 MDHEN, CDR2 SYDVKM. While infection was still active, Seattle patients were enrolled and then followed longitudinally. Sequencing used immunoSEQ multiplex PCR; TCRdb keeps in-frame clones, though not all of them. The sample contains about 370,000 clones, 89% of which appear only once. This chain uses TRBV28 with TRBJ1-4, with D unresolved. Specimen: peripheral blood. The sequence derives from a young woman with COVID-19, enrolled during active disease. CDR3 sequence (DNA): TGTGCCAGCAGTTTAGGAGCAACAACTAATGAAAAACTGTTTTTT. Translating gives CASSLGATTNEKLFF. The full variable domain, in which reference TRBV28 and TRBJ1-4 provide the parts outside the CDR3, is DVKVTQSSRYLVKRTGEKVFLECVQDMDHENMFWYRQDPGLGLRLIYFSYDVKMKEKGDIPEGYSVSREKKERFSLILESASTNQTSMYLCASSLGATTNEKLFFGSGTQLSVL.